What follows are 18 T cell receptor beta chains derived from one specimen sequenced in a study of cytomegalovirus exposure and HLA in healthy donors. The PCR was carried out with 60 Vbeta primers and 13 Jbeta primers. Some clones are missing from TCRdb's copy, which holds only in-frame ones; the method was immunoSEQ multiplex PCR. The sample carries 130,000 to 150,000 clones, over 60% recorded once. Sequenced material: PBMCs. The receptors shown here come from a woman in her forties in good health and CMV-seronegative.

The chain combines TRBV29-1 with TRBJ2-7; 8 positions match TRBD1. Unmatched junction bases numbered 2, after V lost 2 bases and J lost 2 bases. Germline V gene lookup returns CDR1 SQVTM and CDR2 ANQGSEA. The CDR3 is made up of 13 amino acids. CDR3: CSVEQGQAYEQYF. In DNA form, the CDR3 reads TGCAGCGTTGAACAGGGACAGGCCTACGAGCAGTACTTC.

The genes are TRBV7-6 and TRBJ2-2, with no clear D. Germline CDR1 SGHVS, CDR2 FNYEAQ. Trimming took 1 base from V and 0 from J, leaving 6 bases between them. The CDR3 consists of 15 residues. The CDR3 region has the DNA TGTGCCAGCAGCTTAGGGGCGTCGAACACCGGGGAGCTGTTTTTT. Its protein is CASSLGASNTGELFF.

The chain has TRBV28 and TRBJ2-6; tentative D call: TRBD2 (6 bases). The CDR3 extends over 15 amino acids. Trimming shortened V by 4 bases and J by 2 bases, and 9 bases separated the two germline ends. From germline, CDR1 is MDHEN and CDR2 SYDVKM. Here the CDR3 DNA reads TGTGCCAGCAGTTCTGGAGGGACTGGGGCCAACGTCCTGACTTTC. This sequence encodes CASSSGGTGANVLTF.

This chain connects TRBV10-2 to TRBJ2-7, with a weak D call TRBD1 (6 bases). Trimming removed 6 bases at V and 1 base at J, with 19 bases between. The CDR3 spans 16 residues. The germline gives CDR1 WSHSY, CDR2 SAAADI. The CDR3 is CASRGGLWDKSYEQYF. CDR3 DNA: TGCGCCAGCAGGGGTGGACTTTGGGACAAGTCCTACGAGCAGTACTTC.

About this clone: Germline and junction disagree at one end, which may indicate a read error. The V and J genes are TRBV7-9 and TRBJ2-7, with 7 bases matching TRBD1. The CDR3 covers 12 residues. Germline CDR1 and CDR2: SEHNR and FQNEAQ (reference sequence). CDR3 sequence (DNA): TGTTCCAGCAGCTTAGGGACAGCCGAGCAGTACTTC. Protein sequence: CSSSLGTAEQYF.

J is TRBJ2-7 and V is TRBV5-1, with TRBD1 identical over 12 bases. V was pared by 6 bases and J by 6 bases, with 10 bases of the junction left unmatched. CDR3 length: 15 amino acids. Germline CDR1 SGHRS, CDR2 YFSETQ. In nucleotides, the CDR3 is TGCGCCAGCACTGAACAAGAGGGACAGGGGGCCGAGCAGTACTTC. This encodes CASTEQEGQGAEQYF.

The chain employs TRBV5-6 and TRBJ2-7; TRBD1 agrees at 8 bases. The J segment lost 5 bases and the V segment lost 1 base, leaving 11 bases of the junction unmatched. The CDR3 has 16 residues. CDR1 is SGHDT, CDR2 YYEEEE, per germline. The CDR3 sequence: CASSLFPGQGSDEQYF. The CDR3 DNA reads TGTGCCAGCAGCTTGTTCCCAGGACAGGGCAGCGACGAGCAGTACTTC.

V gene TRBV7-2 combines with J gene TRBJ2-3; no reliable D call. Deletions cut 3 bases from V and 2 bases from J, with 9 bases between. This CDR3 is built from 14 residues. Germline V gene lookup returns CDR1 SGHTA and CDR2 FQGNSA. The CDR3, as DNA: TGTGCCAGCAGCTTCCCTCGACACACAGATACGCAGTATTTT. It is translated as CASSFPRHTDTQYF. The entire variable domain, with the rest obtained from reference TRBV7-2 and TRBJ2-3, is as follows: GAGVSQSPSNKVTEKGKDVELRCDPISGHTALYWYRQSLGQGLEFLIYFQGNSAPDKSGLPSDRFSAERTGGSVSTLTIQRTQQEDSAVYLCASSFPRHTDTQYFGPGTRLTVL.

With regard to this clone: A read error may account for a junction end that differs from germline. The chain combines TRBV7-9 with TRBJ1-4; TRBD1 aligns across 8 bases. The CDR3 contains 16 residues. Germline values: CDR1 SEHNR, CDR2 FQNEAQ (reference sequence). The CDR3: CSSSLAITGGVEKLFF. CDR3 nucleotide sequence: TGTTCCAGCAGCTTAGCGATAACAGGGGGAGTTGAAAAACTGTTTTTT.

The chain has TRBV19 and TRBJ2-5; the match to TRBD2 covers 13 bases. CDR1 and CDR2 (germline): LNHDA, SQIVND (reference sequence). This CDR3 is built from 15 residues. After removal of 5 bases from V and 5 bases from J, the junction contained 5 bases not matched to a gene. CDR3 DNA sequence: TGTGCCAGTAGTTGGACTAGCGGGAGAGGTGAGACCCAGTACTTC. The encoded protein is CASSWTSGRGETQYF.

The rearrangement joins TRBV7-8 to TRBJ1-1; D remains unclear. This CDR3 has 14 residues. V lost 5 bases, J lost 8 bases, and 18 bases lay in between. Germline CDR1 is SGHVS and CDR2 is FQNEAQ. CDR3 coding DNA: TGTGCCAGCAGCCCATTCGGACTGCCTATAGAAGCTTTCTTT. This translates into CASSPFGLPIEAFF.

The chain recombines TRBV11-2 with TRBJ2-3; 12 bases match TRBD2. The length of the CDR3 is 13 residues. Germline V gene lookup returns CDR1 SGHAT and CDR2 FQNNGV. The junction had 2 bases not matched to a gene; V was cut back by 7 bases and J by 6 bases. CDR3 in DNA: TGTGCCAGCATACTAGCGGGAGGTGATACGCAGTATTTT. It codes for CASILAGGDTQYF.

The chain has TRBV7-9 and TRBJ2-4; TRBD2 aligns across 7 bases. The CDR3 spans 16 residues. CDR1 and CDR2 (germline): SEHNR, FQNEAQ (reference sequence). After removal of 4 bases from V and 0 bases from J, the junction contained 6 bases not matched to a gene. Here the CDR3 reads CASSSERGIAKNIQYF. The CDR3 DNA is TGTGCCAGCAGCTCAGAGCGGGGAATAGCCAAAAACATTCAGTACTTC.

CDR3 bases: TGTGCCAGCGGAGGAACCTTGAACACTGAAGCTTTCTTT. Encoded protein: CASGGTLNTEAFF. The genes are TRBV6-1 and TRBJ1-1; D is unresolved. V lost 8 bases to trimming and J lost 0 bases, with 10 bases between them. CDR1 is MNHNS and CDR2 is SASEGT in the germline V gene. This CDR3 is 13 amino acids long.

The chain carries TRBV28 and TRBJ2-3; D unclear. The CDR3 has 14 amino acids. V shed 4 bases and J shed 2 bases, with 10 bases lying between them. Germline values: CDR1 MDHEN, CDR2 SYDVKM. The CDR3 loop is CASSWAVFTDTQYF. The CDR3 nucleotides read TGTGCCAGCAGTTGGGCAGTGTTCACAGATACGCAGTATTTT. Full variable domain (remainder filled in from reference TRBV28 and TRBJ2-3): DVKVTQSSRYLVKRTGEKVFLECVQDMDHENMFWYRQDPGLGLRLIYFSYDVKMKEKGDIPEGYSVSREKKERFSLILESASTNQTSMYLCASSWAVFTDTQYFGPGTRLTVL.

The chain is built from TRBV5-1 and TRBJ1-2; no definite D call. The CDR3 totals 14 residues. Germline-derived CDR1 and CDR2 are SGHRS and YFSETQ. V dropped 0 bases and J dropped 2 bases, with 8 bases sitting between them. The CDR3 nucleotides are TGCGCCAGCAGCTTGGTCGGCGGAAACTATGGCTACACCTTC. Amino acid sequence: CASSLVGGNYGYTF.

The V call is TRBV27, the J call TRBJ2-7; 7 nucleotides agree with TRBD1. CDR3 length: 15 amino acids. V shed 3 bases and J 3 bases; nucleotides not matched to a gene: 8. Germline assignment: CDR1 MNHEY and CDR2 SMNVEV (reference sequence). Written as DNA, the CDR3 is TGTGCCAGCAGTTTTCGACCGGGACAGAACTACGAGCAGTACTTC. This sequence encodes CASSFRPGQNYEQYF.

Only a few counts were recorded for this clone. This chain uses TRBV6-6 with TRBJ2-4, with TRBD2 matching over 10 bases. Germline values: CDR1 MNHNY, CDR2 SVGAGI (reference sequence). This CDR3 spans 12 amino acids. V was pared by 9 bases and J by 6 bases, with 2 bases of the junction left unmatched. The CDR3 coding sequence is TGTGCCAGTGGGACTAGCGTAAACATTCAGTACTTC. Its protein is CASGTSVNIQYF.